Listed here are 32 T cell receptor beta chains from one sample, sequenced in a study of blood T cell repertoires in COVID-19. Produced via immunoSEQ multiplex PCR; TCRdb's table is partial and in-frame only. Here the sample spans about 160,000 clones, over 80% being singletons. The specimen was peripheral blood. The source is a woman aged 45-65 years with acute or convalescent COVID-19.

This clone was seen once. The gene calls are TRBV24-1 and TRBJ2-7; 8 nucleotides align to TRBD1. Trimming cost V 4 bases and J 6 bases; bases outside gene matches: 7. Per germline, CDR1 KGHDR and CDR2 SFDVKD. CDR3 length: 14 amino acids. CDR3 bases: TGTGCCACCAGTGACCGGACAGGGTTCAGCGAGCAGTACTTC. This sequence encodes CATSDRTGFSEQYF.

Here the CDR3 DNA reads TGTGCCAGCAGCTCCGAACTAGCGGACTATTATACGGAGACCCAGTACTTC. It is translated as CASSSELADYYTETQYF. The gene calls are TRBV7-9 and TRBJ2-5; 8 bases agree with TRBD2. Germline CDR1 is SEHNR and CDR2 is FQNEAQ (reference sequence). The CDR3 has 17 amino acids. Trimming removed 4 bases from V and 5 bases from J; junction bases left unmatched: 15.

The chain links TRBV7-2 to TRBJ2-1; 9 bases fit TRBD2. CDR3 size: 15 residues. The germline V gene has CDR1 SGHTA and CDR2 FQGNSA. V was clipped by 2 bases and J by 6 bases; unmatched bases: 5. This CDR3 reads CASSLNPSGANEQFF. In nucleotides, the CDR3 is TGTGCCAGCAGCTTAAATCCTAGCGGGGCCAATGAGCAGTTCTTC.

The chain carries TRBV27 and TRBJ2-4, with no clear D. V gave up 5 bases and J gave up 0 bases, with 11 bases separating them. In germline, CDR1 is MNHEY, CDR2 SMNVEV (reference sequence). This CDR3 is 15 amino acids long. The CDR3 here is CASSPTVLAKNIQYF. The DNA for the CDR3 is TGTGCCAGCAGTCCGACTGTGCTAGCCAAAAACATTCAGTACTTC.

CDR3 sequence: CAISEGQGGFGGGYTF. CDR3 in DNA: TGTGCCATCAGTGAGGGACAGGGTGGTTTCGGAGGGGGCTACACCTTC. This sequence joins TRBV10-3 and TRBJ1-2, with 8 bases aligning to TRBD1. Germline loops: CDR1 ENHRY, CDR2 SYGVKD. V shed 2 bases and J 8 bases; nucleotides not matched to a gene: 13. The CDR3 runs 16 residues.

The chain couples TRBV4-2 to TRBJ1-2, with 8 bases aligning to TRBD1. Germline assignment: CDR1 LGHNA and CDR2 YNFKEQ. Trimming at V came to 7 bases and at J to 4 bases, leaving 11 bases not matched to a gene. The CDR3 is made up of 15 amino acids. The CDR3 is CASTTSTGESYGYTF. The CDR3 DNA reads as TGTGCCAGCACCACCTCGACAGGGGAAAGCTATGGCTACACCTTC.

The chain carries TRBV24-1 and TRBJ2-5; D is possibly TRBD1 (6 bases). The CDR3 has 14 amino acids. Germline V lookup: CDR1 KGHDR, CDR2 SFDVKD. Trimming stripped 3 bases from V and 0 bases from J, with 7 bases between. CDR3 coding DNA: TGTGCCACCAGTGATCGACAGGACCAAGAGACCCAGTACTTC. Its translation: CATSDRQDQETQYF.

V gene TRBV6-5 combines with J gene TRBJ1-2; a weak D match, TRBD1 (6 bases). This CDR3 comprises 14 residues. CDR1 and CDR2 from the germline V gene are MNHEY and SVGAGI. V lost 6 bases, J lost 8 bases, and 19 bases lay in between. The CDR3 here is CASSSLGGDQGYTF. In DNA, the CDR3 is TGTGCCAGCAGCTCCTTAGGGGGGGATCAAGGCTACACCTTC.

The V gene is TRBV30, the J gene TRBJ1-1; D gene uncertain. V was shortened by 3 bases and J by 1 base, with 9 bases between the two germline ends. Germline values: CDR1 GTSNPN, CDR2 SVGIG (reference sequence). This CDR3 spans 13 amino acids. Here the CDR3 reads CAWRGSGNTEAFF. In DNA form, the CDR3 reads TGTGCCTGGAGAGGCTCAGGGAACACTGAAGCTTTCTTT.

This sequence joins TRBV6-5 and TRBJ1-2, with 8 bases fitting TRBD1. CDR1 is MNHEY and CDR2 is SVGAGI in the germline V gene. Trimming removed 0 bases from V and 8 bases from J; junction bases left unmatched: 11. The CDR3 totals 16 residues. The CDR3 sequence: CASSYSWTGRQLGYTF. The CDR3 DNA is TGTGCCAGCAGTTACTCGTGGACAGGGCGACAGTTGGGCTACACCTTC.

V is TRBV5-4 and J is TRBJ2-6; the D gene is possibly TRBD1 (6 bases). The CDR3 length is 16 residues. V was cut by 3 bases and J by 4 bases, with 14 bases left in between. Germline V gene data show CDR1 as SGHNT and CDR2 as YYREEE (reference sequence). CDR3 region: CASSSPKGGGANVLTF. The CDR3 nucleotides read TGTGCCAGCAGCTCCCCAAAAGGGGGAGGGGCCAACGTCCTGACTTTC.

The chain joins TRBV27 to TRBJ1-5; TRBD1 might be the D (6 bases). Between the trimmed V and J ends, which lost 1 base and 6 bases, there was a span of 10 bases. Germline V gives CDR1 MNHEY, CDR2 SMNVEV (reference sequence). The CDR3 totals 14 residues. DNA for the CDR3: TGTGCCAGCAGTTTATACAGGGTGGGTCAGCCCCAGCATTTT. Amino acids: CASSLYRVGQPQHF.

CDR3 nucleotides: TGTGCCAGCAGCGGCGACAGGGCGCTCCGGGATGGCTACACCTTC. Encoded protein: CASSGDRALRDGYTF. The chain couples TRBV7-9 to TRBJ1-2; 7 bases align to TRBD1. Looked up from germline, CDR1 is SEHNR and CDR2 is FQNEAQ (reference sequence). With V trimmed by 5 bases and J by 6 bases, 12 bases remained unmatched. CDR3 length: 15 amino acids.

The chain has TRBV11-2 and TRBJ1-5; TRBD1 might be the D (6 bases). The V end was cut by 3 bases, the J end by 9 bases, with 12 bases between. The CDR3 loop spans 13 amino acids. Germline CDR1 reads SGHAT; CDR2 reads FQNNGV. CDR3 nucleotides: TGTGCCAGCAGCTTGGGGGCCCGGGGGCCCCAGCATTTT. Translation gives CASSLGARGPQHF.

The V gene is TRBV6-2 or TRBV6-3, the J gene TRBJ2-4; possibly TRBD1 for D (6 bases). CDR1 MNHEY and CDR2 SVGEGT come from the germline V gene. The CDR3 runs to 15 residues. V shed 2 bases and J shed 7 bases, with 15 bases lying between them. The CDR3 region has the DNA TGTGCCAGCAGTTACCTCCAAGGAACAGGGAACATTCAGTACTTC. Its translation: CASSYLQGTGNIQYF.

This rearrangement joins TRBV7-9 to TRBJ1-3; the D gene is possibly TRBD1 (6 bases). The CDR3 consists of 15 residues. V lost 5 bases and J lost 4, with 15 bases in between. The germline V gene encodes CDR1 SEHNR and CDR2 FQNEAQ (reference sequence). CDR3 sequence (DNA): TGTGCCAGCAGCACTACAGGGATCGTAGGAAACACCATATATTTT. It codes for CASSTTGIVGNTIYF.

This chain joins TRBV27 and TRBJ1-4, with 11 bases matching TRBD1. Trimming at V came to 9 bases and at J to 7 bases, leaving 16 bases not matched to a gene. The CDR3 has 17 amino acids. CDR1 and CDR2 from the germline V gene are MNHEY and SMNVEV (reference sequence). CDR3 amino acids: CASPSEDRGRLGEKLFF. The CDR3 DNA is TGTGCCAGTCCCTCGGAGGACAGGGGGCGATTGGGTGAAAAACTGTTTTTT.

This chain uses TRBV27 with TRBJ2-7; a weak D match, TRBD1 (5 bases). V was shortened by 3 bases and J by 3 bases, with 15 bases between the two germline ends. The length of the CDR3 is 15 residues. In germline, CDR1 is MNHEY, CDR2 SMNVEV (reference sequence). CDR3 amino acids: CASSFRAGPFYEQYF. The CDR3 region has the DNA TGTGCCAGCAGTTTTAGGGCAGGGCCCTTCTACGAGCAGTACTTC.

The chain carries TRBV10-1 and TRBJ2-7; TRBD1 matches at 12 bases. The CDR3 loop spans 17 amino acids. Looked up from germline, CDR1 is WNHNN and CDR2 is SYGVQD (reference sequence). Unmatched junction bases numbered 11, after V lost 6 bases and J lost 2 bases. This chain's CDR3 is CASSKGQGARTPYEQYF. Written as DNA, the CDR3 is TGCGCCAGCAGCAAGGGACAGGGGGCGCGTACACCCTACGAGCAGTACTTC.

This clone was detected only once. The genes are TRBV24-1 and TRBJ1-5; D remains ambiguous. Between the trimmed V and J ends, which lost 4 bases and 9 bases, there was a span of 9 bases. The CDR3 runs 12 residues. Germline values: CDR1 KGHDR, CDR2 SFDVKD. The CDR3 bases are TGTGCCACCAGTGAGGAATCGGGGCCCCAGCATTTT. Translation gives CATSEESGPQHF.

The CDR3 DNA reads TGTGCCAGCAGTCCCCAAAATACGCAGTATTTT. Encoded protein: CASSPQNTQYF. V and J are TRBV6-2 or TRBV6-3 and TRBJ2-3, with D uncertain. Looked up from germline, CDR1 is MNHEY and CDR2 is SVGEGT. The CDR3 has 11 amino acids. Trimming shortened V by 5 bases and J by 7 bases, and 7 bases separated the two germline ends.

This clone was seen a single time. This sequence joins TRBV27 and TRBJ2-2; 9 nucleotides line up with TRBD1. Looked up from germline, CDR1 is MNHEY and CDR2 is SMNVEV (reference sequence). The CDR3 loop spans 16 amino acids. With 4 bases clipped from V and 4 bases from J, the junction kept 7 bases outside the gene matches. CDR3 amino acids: CASSSGQGFRTGELFF. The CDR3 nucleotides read TGTGCCAGCAGTTCGGGACAGGGATTTCGCACCGGGGAGCTGTTTTTT.

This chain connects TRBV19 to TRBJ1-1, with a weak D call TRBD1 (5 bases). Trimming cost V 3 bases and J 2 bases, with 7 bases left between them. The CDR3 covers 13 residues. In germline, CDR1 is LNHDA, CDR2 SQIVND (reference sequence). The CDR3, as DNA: TGTGCCAGTAGTATGGGGGGTAACACTGAAGCTTTCTTT. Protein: CASSMGGNTEAFF.

The CDR3, as DNA: TGTGCCACCAGCAGAGATCAGTTGCCCGGGAGGGCCATTTCCTACGAGCAGTACTTC. It yields the protein CATSRDQLPGRAISYEQYF. This chain connects TRBV15 to TRBJ2-7; TRBD2 agrees at 8 bases. This CDR3 comprises 19 residues. Germline trimming cut 0 bases from V and 1 base from J; bases unmatched to any gene: 14. Germline V gene lookup returns CDR1 LNHNV and CDR2 YYDKDF (reference sequence).

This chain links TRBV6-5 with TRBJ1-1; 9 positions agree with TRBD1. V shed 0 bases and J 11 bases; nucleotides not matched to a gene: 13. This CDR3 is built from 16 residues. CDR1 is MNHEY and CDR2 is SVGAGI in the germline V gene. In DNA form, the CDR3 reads TGTGCCAGCAGTTACTCGAGGGACAGGGTAGGTTTTACGGCTTTCTTT. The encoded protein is CASSYSRDRVGFTAFF.

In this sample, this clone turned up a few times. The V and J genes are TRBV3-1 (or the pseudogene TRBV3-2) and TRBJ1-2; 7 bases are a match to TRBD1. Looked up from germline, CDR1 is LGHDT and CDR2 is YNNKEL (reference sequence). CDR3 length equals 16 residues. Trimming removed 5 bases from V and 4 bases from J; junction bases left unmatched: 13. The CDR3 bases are TGTGCCAGCAGCTCAATTCCGGGACAGTCATTCTATGGCTACACCTTC. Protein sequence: CASSSIPGQSFYGYTF.

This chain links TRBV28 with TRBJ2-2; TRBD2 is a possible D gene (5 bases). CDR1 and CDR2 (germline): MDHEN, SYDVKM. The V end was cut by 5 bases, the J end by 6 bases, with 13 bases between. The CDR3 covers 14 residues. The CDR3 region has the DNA TGTGCCAGCAGTCCTCCCCCGGGGTCCGGGGAGCTGTTTTTT. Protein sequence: CASSPPPGSGELFF.

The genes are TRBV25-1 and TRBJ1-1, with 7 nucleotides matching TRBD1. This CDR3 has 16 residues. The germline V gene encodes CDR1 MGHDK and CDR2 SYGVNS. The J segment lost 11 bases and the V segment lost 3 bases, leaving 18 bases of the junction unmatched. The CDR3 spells CASSETGYLNVRRAFF. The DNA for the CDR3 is TGTGCCAGCAGTGAGACAGGGTATTTGAACGTTAGAAGGGCTTTCTTT.

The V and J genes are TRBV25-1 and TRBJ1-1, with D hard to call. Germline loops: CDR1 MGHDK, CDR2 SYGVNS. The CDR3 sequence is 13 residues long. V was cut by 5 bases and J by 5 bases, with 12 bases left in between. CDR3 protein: CASSPPTLTEAFF. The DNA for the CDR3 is TGTGCCAGCAGTCCACCCACATTGACTGAAGCTTTCTTT.

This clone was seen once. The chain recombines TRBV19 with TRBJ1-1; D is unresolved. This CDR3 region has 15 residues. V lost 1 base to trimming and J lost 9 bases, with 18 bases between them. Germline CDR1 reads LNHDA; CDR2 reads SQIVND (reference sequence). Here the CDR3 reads CASSIGTGPEGKAFF. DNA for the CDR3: TGTGCCAGTAGTATAGGGACCGGACCCGAGGGCAAAGCTTTCTTT.

CDR3 sequence: CASSGGTGGPGNTIYF. The CDR3 DNA reads as TGTGCCAGCAGTGGGGGGACAGGGGGCCCTGGAAACACCATATATTTT. The V gene is TRBV6-1, the J gene TRBJ1-3; 12 positions agree with TRBD1. V lost 4 bases to trimming and J lost 2 bases; unmatched junction nucleotides: 3. Germline lookup yields CDR1 MNHNS and CDR2 SASEGT. The CDR3 is 16 residues long.

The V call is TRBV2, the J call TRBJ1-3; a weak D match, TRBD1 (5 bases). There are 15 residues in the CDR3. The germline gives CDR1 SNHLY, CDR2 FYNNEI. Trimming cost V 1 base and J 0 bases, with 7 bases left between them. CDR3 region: CASSEDRFSGNTIYF. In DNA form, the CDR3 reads TGTGCCAGCAGTGAAGACAGGTTCTCTGGAAACACCATATATTTT. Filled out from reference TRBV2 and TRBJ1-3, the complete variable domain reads EPEVTQTPSHQVTQMGQEVILRCVPISNHLYFYWYRQILGQKVEFLVSFYNNEISEKSEIFDDQFSVERPDGSNFTLKIRSTKLEDSAMYFCASSEDRFSGNTIYFGEGSWLTVV.